The present entry profiles one T cell receptor beta chain with its context. The sample is drawn from a study of blood T cell repertoires in COVID-19. About the study: Nucleic acid was either cDNA or gDNA, and it came from T cells, B-cell-depleted T cells, or PBMCs.

Germline-derived CDR1 and CDR2 are SGHNT and YENEEA. The length of the CDR3 is 14 residues. The V segment lost 7 bases and the J segment 2 bases; nucleotides outside the gene matches: 3. In the original workflow: Amplification of reference gene primers was used by the study to estimate nucleated cell counts. Produced via immunoSEQ multiplex PCR; TCRdb's table is partial and in-frame only. V and J calls and clone size are as listed in that table; D and trimming were resolved from the DNA. The table has about 20,000 clones, 90% seen once. Input material: peripheral blood. The genes are TRBV11-3 and TRBJ2-2, with 8 bases fitting TRBD2. The TCR originated in a man aged 65-85 years with acute or convalescent COVID-19. The CDR3 is CASKAGANTGELFF. In nucleotides, the CDR3 is TGTGCCAGCAAAGCGGGAGCTAACACCGGGGAGCTGTTTTTT. The whole variable domain, remainder taken from reference TRBV11-3 and TRBJ2-2, is EAGVVQSPRYKIIEKKQPVAFWCNPISGHNTLYWYLQNLGQGPELLIRYENEEAVDDSQLPKDRFSAERLKGVDSTLKIQPAELGDSAVYLCASKAGANTGELFFGEGSRLTVL.